The present TCR beta chain was sequenced within a study of blood T cell repertoires in COVID-19. Study details: Donors in the United States, Italy and Spain gave samples during acute or convalescent COVID-19. T cells, B-cell-depleted T cells, or PBMCs provided the cDNA or gDNA that served as material.

This CDR3 contains 15 residues. V gave up 2 bases and J gave up 0 bases, with 10 bases separating them. The germline V gene encodes CDR1 SNHLY and CDR2 FYNNEI. Original processing notes: Reference gene primers were amplified, and this amplification served to estimate nucleated cell counts. Assay used: immunoSEQ multiplex PCR; TCRdb lists only in-frame clones, some missing. V and J calls and clone size are copied from that table; D and trimming were computed from the DNA. The table records under 95,000 clones, approximately 80% of them present only once. This clonotype originated in an elderly woman with active or convalescent COVID-19. The sequenced material came from peripheral blood. This rearrangement joins TRBV2 to TRBJ1-2; tentative D call: TRBD1 (5 bases). The CDR3 DNA is TGTGCCAGCAGTGAATATGGCAGGGCTAACTATGGCTACACCTTC. It codes for CASSEYGRANYGYTF.